This T cell receptor (beta chain) was captured in a study of blood T cells in healthy people across ages. Deletions cut 5 bases from V and 7 bases from J, with 12 bases between. The CDR3 is made up of 14 amino acids. CDR1 is MNHEY and CDR2 is SMNVEV in the germline V gene (reference sequence). There are a few counts of this clonotype. Roughly 10 milliliters of peripheral blood were drawn from each donor. A second PCR, run for roughly 7 to 12 cycles, used a sample-barcoded 5' primer plus a J-beta primer mix. TCRdb reanalysed the 5' RACE reads using MiXCR and keeps one entry per CDR3 protein. The sample consists of 800,000 to 950,000 distinct CDR3 sequences, almost 30% of them appearing once. This sample was also put to use in a study of T cells of mothers and their children. That work states: The study recruited a few healthy Caucasian mothers and their six children as donors.

The receptor's source is a middle-aged woman in good health. The chain recombines TRBV27 with TRBJ1-6, with a tentative D call TRBD1 (5 bases). The material sequenced was blood. The CDR3 region has the DNA TGTGCCAGCAGTATTCAGACAGACAATTCACCCCTCCACTTT. This codes for CASSIQTDNSPLHF.